Presented here are 24 T cell receptor beta chains from one specimen sequenced in a study of shared clonotypes between healthy human individuals (dated by TCRdb to 2018 to 2021). Libraries were made using the immunoSEQ multiplex PCR assay. In TCRdb, the immuneACCESS table is reduced to in-frame sequences with V and J assigned. These tables do not hold every clone; where another copy was compared, an unresolved V gene accounts for under half, and the others remain unexplained. The table for this sample lists more than 2 million clones; over 85% of them were counted only once. Under 0.15% of the sample is in the top ten clones. The specimen sequenced was naive CD4+ T cells sorted from blood. Reading the label with the study, this specimen's cell subset or site is: CD45RA+ positively selected. Source of these receptors: a man younger than 35 in good health.

The chain combines TRBV19 with TRBJ1-5; 7 bases are a match to TRBD1. The CDR3 runs to 16 residues. J was trimmed by 3 bases and V by 5 bases; bases with no gene match: 10. Germline assignment: CDR1 LNHDA and CDR2 SQIVND (reference sequence). The CDR3 sequence: CASSLTGVGDNQPQHF. The CDR3 DNA follows: TGTGCCAGTAGTCTCACAGGGGTAGGGGACAATCAGCCCCAGCATTTT.

The chain carries TRBV7-2 and TRBJ1-6; the D is unclear. Germline V gives CDR1 SGHTA, CDR2 FQGNSA. V lost 4 bases, J lost 11 bases, and 15 bases lay in between. The CDR3 has 14 residues. CDR3 DNA sequence: TGTGCCAGCAGCTCTCTTGAGGCGGTCACACCCCTCCACTTT. It encodes CASSSLEAVTPLHF. The whole variable domain, filled in from reference TRBV7-2 and TRBJ1-6, reads GAGVSQSPSNKVTEKGKDVELRCDPISGHTALYWYRQSLGQGLEFLIYFQGNSAPDKSGLPSDRFSAERTGGSVSTLTIQRTQQEDSAVYLCASSSLEAVTPLHFGNGTRLTVT.

The CDR3 region is CASSPGTLLAGANVLTF. The CDR3 DNA sequence: TGCGCCAGCAGCCCAGGGACGCTGCTCGCTGGGGCCAACGTCCTGACTTTC. The chain carries TRBV5-1 and TRBJ2-6, with D tentatively TRBD1 or TRBD2 (5 bases each). This CDR3 has 17 residues. Germline assignment: CDR1 SGHRS and CDR2 YFSETQ. Trimming removed 4 bases at V and 2 bases at J, with 16 bases between.

This rearrangement joins TRBV5-1 to TRBJ1-2; 8 bases are shared with TRBD1. The V and J ends lost 2 bases and 8 bases, in that order; junction bases with no gene match: 5. CDR1 and CDR2 from the germline V gene are SGHRS and YFSETQ. This CDR3 is 13 amino acids long. This chain's CDR3 is CASSFDRGSGYTF. The CDR3 nucleotides are TGCGCCAGCAGCTTTGACAGGGGATCGGGCTACACCTTC.

As for this clone: The identical CDR3 is also encoded by other nucleotide sequences in the sample. J is TRBJ2-6 and V is TRBV5-1; D is unresolved. CDR3 length: 13 residues. With 4 bases removed from V and 3 bases from J, the gap between germline ends came to 5 bases. Germline V gene sequence: CDR1 SGHRS, CDR2 YFSETQ. The CDR3 DNA reads TGCGCCAGCAGCACGGGTGGGGCCAACGTCCTGACTTTC. Translation gives CASSTGGANVLTF.

The gene calls are TRBV7-9 and TRBJ2-7, with TRBD1 identical over 8 bases. CDR1 is SEHNR and CDR2 is FQNEAQ in the germline V gene (reference sequence). The V and J ends lost 3 bases and 2 bases, in that order; junction bases with no gene match: 3. CDR3 size: 14 residues. The CDR3 DNA is TGTGCCAGCAGCTTCGGACAGGGTCCCTACGAGCAGTACTTC. The encoded protein is CASSFGQGPYEQYF.

On this clone itself: A much larger clone is a single base away; this may be a read error. This chain joins TRBV5-4 and TRBJ1-1; D not certain. The CDR3 loop spans 14 amino acids. The germline V gene has CDR1 SGHNT and CDR2 YYREEE (reference sequence). In DNA, the CDR3 is TGTGCCAGCAGCCGGAACCTCTTGGGCACTGAAGCTCTCTTT. Its translation: CASSRNLLGTEALF.

The chain joins TRBV4-1 to TRBJ1-4; D unclear. V shed 4 bases and J shed 7 bases, with 13 bases lying between them. The CDR3 length is 14 residues. The germline V gene has CDR1 MGHRA and CDR2 YSYEKL. This CDR3 is CASSPRVESEKLFF. CDR3 sequence (DNA): TGCGCCAGCAGCCCCCGGGTTGAGAGTGAAAAACTGTTTTTT.

In this sample, this clone turned up once. The V call is TRBV18, the J call TRBJ1-5; possibly TRBD1 for D (6 bases). V was shortened by 4 bases and J by 0 bases, with 13 bases between the two germline ends. The CDR3 spans 16 residues. Germline CDR1 KGHSH, CDR2 LQKENI. CDR3 protein: CASSLSGTLSNQPQHF. The CDR3 DNA reads as TGTGCCAGCTCACTGAGCGGGACACTTAGCAATCAGCCCCAGCATTTT.

The chain combines TRBV2 with TRBJ2-1, with 10 positions matching TRBD1. CDR3 length: 15 residues. V gave up 5 bases and J gave up 7 bases; unmatched junction bases: 8. Germline V gene sequence: CDR1 SNHLY, CDR2 FYNNEI. In DNA form, the CDR3 reads TGTGCCAGCAGTACTAGAGTGGGACAGGGGAATGAGCAGTTCTTC. This translates into CASSTRVGQGNEQFF.

The V and J genes are TRBV18 and TRBJ2-4, with D maybe TRBD2 (6 bases). The CDR3 sequence is 15 residues long. Germline V gene lookup returns CDR1 KGHSH and CDR2 LQKENI. Deletions cut 3 bases from V and 0 bases from J, with 9 bases between. CDR3 bases: TGTGCCAGCTCACCGGGACTCCAAGCCAAAAACATTCAGTACTTC. Amino acid sequence: CASSPGLQAKNIQYF.

The genes are TRBV29-1 and TRBJ2-1; 7 nucleotides match TRBD1. The CDR3 has 13 amino acids. Trimming cost V 4 bases and J 14 bases; bases outside gene matches: 14. The germline gives CDR1 SQVTM, CDR2 ANQGSEA. The CDR3 loop is CSVVWTGGSSEFF. In DNA, the CDR3 is TGCAGCGTTGTCTGGACAGGCGGTTCTTCTGAGTTCTTC.

The V call is TRBV4-3, the J call TRBJ2-3; TRBD2 matches 9 bases. With 3 bases clipped from V and 2 bases from J, the junction kept 3 bases outside the gene matches. This CDR3 region has 15 residues. Germline-derived CDR1 and CDR2 are LGHNA and YSLEER. CDR3 amino acids: CASSQLAGSTDTQYF. The CDR3 DNA reads as TGCGCCAGCAGCCAGCTAGCGGGATCCACAGATACGCAGTATTTT.

The rearrangement links TRBV29-1 to TRBJ2-3; a possible D gene is TRBD1 (6 bases). Germline lookup yields CDR1 SQVTM and CDR2 ANQGSEA. This CDR3 is 15 amino acids long. The V gene lost 4 bases and the J gene lost 2 bases, with 16 bases spanning the gap. The CDR3 DNA reads TGCAGCGTTGGGGGGCATTCCGGGCCCACAGATACGCAGTATTTT. The encoded protein is CSVGGHSGPTDTQYF.

The CDR3, as DNA: TGCGCCAGCAGCTTGGAGGGTATAGCCTACAATGAGCAGTTCTTC. This codes for CASSLEGIAYNEQFF. The chain recombines TRBV5-1 with TRBJ2-1; D not resolved. V lost 0 bases and J 2 bases, leaving 9 bases between the germline ends. The CDR3 extends over 15 amino acids. In germline, CDR1 is SGHRS, CDR2 YFSETQ.

The V and J genes are TRBV10-2 and TRBJ1-2; no clear D gene. Per germline, CDR1 WSHSY and CDR2 SAAADI. Trimming stripped 3 bases from V and 2 bases from J, with 16 bases between. This CDR3 contains 16 residues. The CDR3 loop is CASSDPARPPNYGYTF. The DNA of the CDR3 is TGCGCCAGCAGTGATCCCGCCAGGCCCCCCAACTATGGCTACACCTTC.

CDR3 bases: TGTGCCAGCAGCTTAACTTCGAGCGTCCGCTCCTATAATTCACCCCTCCACTTT. This codes for CASSLTSSVRSYNSPLHF. The chain recombines TRBV7-9 with TRBJ1-6; unclear D gene. V was cut by 2 bases and J by 0 bases, with 14 bases left in between. The CDR3 consists of 18 residues. Germline values: CDR1 SEHNR, CDR2 FQNEAQ (reference sequence).

The chain couples TRBV9 to TRBJ2-5; 9 nucleotides match TRBD2. The ends lost 0 bases at V and 5 bases at J; junction bases unmatched: 8. The germline gives CDR1 SGDLS, CDR2 YYNGEE. The CDR3 totals 16 residues. The DNA of the CDR3 is TGTGCCAGCAGCGTAGCTTTGCGGGAGGGCCAGGAGACCCAGTACTTC. Translating gives CASSVALREGQETQYF.

The chain links TRBV6-5 to TRBJ1-5, with 8 bases that match TRBD1. CDR1 is MNHEY, CDR2 SVGAGI, per germline. The CDR3 has 13 residues. With 8 bases clipped from V and 3 bases from J, the junction kept 3 bases outside the gene matches. CDR3 DNA: TGTGCCAGCGGGACAGGCAACAATCAGCCCCAGCATTTT. This translates into CASGTGNNQPQHF.

This clone was seen once. This sequence joins TRBV7-2 and TRBJ2-7; 14 nucleotides line up with TRBD2. CDR1 is SGHTA and CDR2 is FQGNSA in the germline V gene. Trimming took 5 bases from V and 5 from J; bases not matched to a gene: 11. This CDR3 has 17 amino acids. DNA of the CDR3: TGTGCCAGCAGCCAACCGACATGGACTAGCGGGGGGAACGAGCAGTACTTC. It specifies CASSQPTWTSGGNEQYF.

The V and J genes are TRBV4-3 and TRBJ2-1, with D hard to call. V lost 1 base and J 4 bases, leaving 17 bases between the germline ends. This CDR3 is 17 amino acids long. CDR1 and CDR2 from the germline V gene are LGHNA and YSLEER. This CDR3 reads CASSQVPLDKRYNEQFF. The DNA of the CDR3 is TGCGCCAGCAGCCAAGTTCCCCTCGACAAGAGGTACAATGAGCAGTTCTTC.

This chain links TRBV18 with TRBJ1-5, with D unclear. CDR1 and CDR2 from the germline V gene are KGHSH and LQKENI. This CDR3 spans 14 amino acids. Between the trimmed V and J ends, which lost 5 bases and 4 bases, there was a span of 12 bases. The CDR3 nucleotides are TGTGCCAGCTCATCGACATTAACGAATCAGCCCCAGCATTTT. Translation: CASSSTLTNQPQHF.

The rearrangement uses TRBV6-5 and TRBJ1-2; the match to TRBD1 covers 8 bases. V lost 2 bases, J lost 2 bases, and 4 bases stayed unmatched. The CDR3 sequence is 15 residues long. Germline lookup yields CDR1 MNHEY and CDR2 SVGAGI. The CDR3 protein is CASSYAGTGNYGYTF. The CDR3, as DNA: TGTGCCAGCAGTTACGCCGGGACAGGCAACTATGGCTACACCTTC.

This chain links TRBV7-6 with TRBJ2-2, with D maybe TRBD1 (5 bases). The CDR3 runs to 14 residues. Germline loops: CDR1 SGHVS, CDR2 FNYEAQ. The germline V and J ends were trimmed by 5 bases and 2 bases, with 9 bases remaining between them. The DNA for the CDR3 is TGTGCCAGCAGCCTAGGGGCCAACACCGGGGAGCTGTTTTTT. Translating gives CASSLGANTGELFF.